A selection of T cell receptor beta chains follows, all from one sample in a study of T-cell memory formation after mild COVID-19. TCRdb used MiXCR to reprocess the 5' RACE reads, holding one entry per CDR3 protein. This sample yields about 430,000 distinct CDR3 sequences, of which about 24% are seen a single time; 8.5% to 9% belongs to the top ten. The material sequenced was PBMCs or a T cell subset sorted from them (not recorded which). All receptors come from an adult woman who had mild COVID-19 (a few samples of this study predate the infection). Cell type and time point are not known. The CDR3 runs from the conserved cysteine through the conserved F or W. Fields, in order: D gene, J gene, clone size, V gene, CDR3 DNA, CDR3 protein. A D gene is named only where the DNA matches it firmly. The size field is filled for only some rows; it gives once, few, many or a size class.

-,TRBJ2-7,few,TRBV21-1,TGTGCCAGCAGCAAAGGTCGGACAGGGGGCGACGAGCAGTACTTC,CASSKGRTGGDEQYF
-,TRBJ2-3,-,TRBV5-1,TGCGCCAGCAGCCACTTCACAGATACGCAGTATTTT,CASSHFTDTQYF
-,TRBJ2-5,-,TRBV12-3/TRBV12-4,TGTGCCAGCAGTCTCCCCTCCGTTACCCAGTACTTC,CASSLPSVTQYF
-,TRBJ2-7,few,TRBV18,TGTGCCAGCTCACCACCGTGGACCCCCTACGAGCAGTACTTC,CASSPPWTPYEQYF
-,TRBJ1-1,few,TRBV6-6,TGTGCCAGCGGCGTGGGCGAGAGAACTGAAGCTTTCTTT,CASGVGERTEAFF
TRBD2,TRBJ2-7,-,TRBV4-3,TGCGCCAGCAGCCAAGCCCCGACTAGCAGCGACGAGCAGTACTTC,CASSQAPTSSDEQYF
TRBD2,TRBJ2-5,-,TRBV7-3,TGTGCCAGCAGCTTATCCGTAGCGGGGACTCAAGAGACCCAGTACTTC,CASSLSVAGTQETQYF
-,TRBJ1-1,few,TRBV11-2,TGTGCCAGCAGCTCATACCAGGTCGTCGGCACTGAAGCTTTCTTT,CASSSYQVVGTEAFF
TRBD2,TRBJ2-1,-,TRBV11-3,TGTGCCAGCAGCTTAGGGACTAGCGGGAGGATAAATGAGCAGTTCTTC,CASSLGTSGRINEQFF
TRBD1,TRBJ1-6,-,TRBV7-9,TGTGCCAGCCGGGTGTGGGACAGGGAAGCTTCACCCCTCCACTTT,CASRVWDREASPLHF
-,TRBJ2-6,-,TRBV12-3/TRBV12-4,TGTGCCAGCAGCTCGGACTCTGGGGCCAACGTCCTGACTTTC,CASSSDSGANVLTF
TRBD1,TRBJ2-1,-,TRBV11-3,TGTGCCAGCAGCTCCCAGGGGGGACAGGGTGTCCATGAGCAGTTCTTC,CASSSQGGQGVHEQFF
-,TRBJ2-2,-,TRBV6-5,TGTGCCAGCAGTTTCCCCAGTGAGGGGGGGCAGGACACCGGGGAGCTGTTTTTT,CASSFPSEGGQDTGELFF
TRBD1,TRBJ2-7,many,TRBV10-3,TGTGCCATCAGTGGGGGGACAGGGGAAAACTACGAGCAGTACTTC,CAISGGTGENYEQYF
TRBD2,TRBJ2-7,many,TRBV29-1,TGCAGCGTCCGGACTAGCGGGAGTCACGAGCAGTACTTC,CSVRTSGSHEQYF
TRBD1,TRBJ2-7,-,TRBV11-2,TGTGCCAGCAGCCAGGGGACAGGGCGAGGTTCGCAGTACTTC,CASSQGTGRGSQYF
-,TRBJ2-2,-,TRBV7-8,TGTGCCAGCAAAGGCCGGATAGCCGGGGAGCTGTTTTTT,CASKGRIAGELFF
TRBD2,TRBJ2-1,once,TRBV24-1,TGTGCCACCAGTGAAGCGAGCGGGAGGGATTACAATGAGCAGTTCTTC,CATSEASGRDYNEQFF
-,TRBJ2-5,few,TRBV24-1,TGTGCCACCAGTGATACTATGGGGGCAGGGGAGACCCAGTACTTC,CATSDTMGAGETQYF
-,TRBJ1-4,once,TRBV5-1,TGCGCCAGCAGCTTGGACGGGGGCCCGAATGAAAAACTGTTTTTT,CASSLDGGPNEKLFF
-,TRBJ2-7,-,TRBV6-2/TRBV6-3,TGTGCCAGCACTAAGGACTTAACTTACGAGCAGTACTTC,CASTKDLTYEQYF
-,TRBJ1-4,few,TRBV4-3,TGCGCCAGCAGCCAAGATGTTAGAAGTGAAAAACTGTTTTTT,CASSQDVRSEKLFF
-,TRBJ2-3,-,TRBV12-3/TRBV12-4,TGTGCCAGCAGTCCGCCGGGGGCGGGCACAGATACGCAGTATTTT,CASSPPGAGTDTQYF
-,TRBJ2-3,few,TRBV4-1,TGCGCCACCAGAGGCCATGGCACAGATACGCAGTATTTT,CATRGHGTDTQYF
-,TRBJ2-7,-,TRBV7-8,TGTGCCAGCAGCTTGACAGTGACCGGGGAGCAGTACTTC,CASSLTVTGEQYF
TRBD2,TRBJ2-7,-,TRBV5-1,TGCGCCAGCAGCACCGGACTAGCGGGGCCCTCCTACGAGCAGTACTTC,CASSTGLAGPSYEQYF
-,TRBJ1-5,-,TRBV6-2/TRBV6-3,TGTGCCAGCAGTTACGGACCACAGCCCCAGCATTTT,CASSYGPQPQHF
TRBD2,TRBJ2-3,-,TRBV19,TGTGCCAGTAACAGTAGGAGCGGGAGCGGGGGCGCAGATACGCAGTATTTT,CASNSRSGSGGADTQYF
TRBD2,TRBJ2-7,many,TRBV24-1,TGTGCCACCAGCCAGGGACCGGGGGGCGAGCAGTACTTC,CATSQGPGGEQYF
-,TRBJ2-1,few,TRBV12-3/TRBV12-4,TGTGCCAGCAGTTTGGCGGGAAACTACAATGAGCAGTTCTTC,CASSLAGNYNEQFF
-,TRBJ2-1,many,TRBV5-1,TGCGCCAGCAGCTTTTCGGGGTCCTACAATGAGCAGTTCTTC,CASSFSGSYNEQFF
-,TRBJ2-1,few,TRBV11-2,TGTGCCAGCAGCTTCACCCAGGAGCAGTTCTTC,CASSFTQEQFF
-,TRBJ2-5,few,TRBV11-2,TGTGCCAGCAGCTTAGGCGAAGGGGAGACCCAGTACTTC,CASSLGEGETQYF
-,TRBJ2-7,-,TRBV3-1,TGTGCCAGCAGCCATACGAGGTACGAGCAGTACTTC,CASSHTRYEQYF
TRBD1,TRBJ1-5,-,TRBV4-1,TGCGCCAGCAGCCGAGGACAGGGACCCAATCAGCCCCAGCATTTT,CASSRGQGPNQPQHF
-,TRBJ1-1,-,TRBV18,TGTGCCAGCTCACCGCGCAGGGGAATAAGGGGAACTGAAGCTTTCTTT,CASSPRRGIRGTEAFF
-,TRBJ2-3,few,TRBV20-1,TGCAGTGCTCGTGCGAGGGGGGGGATCATCACAGATACGCAGTATTTT,CSARARGGIITDTQYF